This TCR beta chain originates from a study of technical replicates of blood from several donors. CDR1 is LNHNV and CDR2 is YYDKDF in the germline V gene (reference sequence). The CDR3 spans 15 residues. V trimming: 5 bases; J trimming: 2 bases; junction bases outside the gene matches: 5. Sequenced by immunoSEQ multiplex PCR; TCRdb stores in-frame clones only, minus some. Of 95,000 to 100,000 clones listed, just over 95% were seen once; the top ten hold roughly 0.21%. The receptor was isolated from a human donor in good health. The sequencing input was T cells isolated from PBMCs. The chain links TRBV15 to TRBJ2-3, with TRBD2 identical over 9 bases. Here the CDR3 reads CATSHSGGTTDTQYF. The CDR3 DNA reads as TGTGCCACCAGCCACAGCGGGGGGACCACAGATACGCAGTATTTT.